This TCR beta chain derives from a study of cytomegalovirus exposure and HLA in healthy donors (dated by TCRdb to 2016 to 2017). For context, the study as a whole: In an earlier analysis of 587 of the donors, 250 to 350 Gb of sequence data and 100 million or so unique TCR beta sequences from 150 million to 200 million T cells were reported. An early release covering roughly 640 HLA-typed donors comprised about 320 gigabases of sequencing data and around 80 million unique TCR sequences. Of the 398 genotyped donors, less than 85% were placed in the genetic ancestry cluster associated with self-reported Caucasian donors. The study was designed to test whether signatures of past pathogen exposure could be identified by cataloging public T cell receptors. Using immunosequencing, the study profiled T cell repertoires from roughly 650 subjects and related those repertoires to cytomegalovirus serostatus. Besides the first cohort of 666 subjects, a separate validation cohort made up of 95 to 150 different subjects was used. To predict cytomegalovirus infection status, the study combined high-throughput TCR immunosequencing, statistical association of individual TCRs with disease status, and machine learning. A later analysis re-examined previously published TCR beta repertoires from just over 650 donors and added high-resolution HLA genotyping to investigate patterns of TCR occurrence. Rather than drawing on any new phenotypic data, the later analysis identified candidate immune exposures from TCR beta sequences and the way those sequences occurred across donors. In an earlier analysis of 500 to 650 of the donors, high-throughput TCR beta sequencing was used to judge whether each TCR beta V gene segment behaved as functional or pseudogenic. Donor age, sex, ethnicity and CMV serostatus were compiled together with the repertoire data. In a later genetic analysis, genome-wide SNP genotypes for about 55% of the 666 donors were used, and that subset was treated as a discovery cohort. Every discovery cohort repertoire had been produced on one sequencing platform. Both class I and class II loci were covered by HLA typing, at four-digit resolution. The number of donors typed differed by locus, with roughly 629-640 for A, B, C, DRB1 and DQB1, roughly 550 for DQA1, approximately 570 for DPA1, and 400 to 490 for DPB1. Roughly 5 DR-DQ haplotypes were handled as single units for association and clustering, since linkage in the cohort was strong. On average, around 200,000 unique TCR beta nucleotide sequences were sequenced per donor among a few hundred genotyped donors of the cohort, with roughly 18% of those sequences being non-productive.

Regarding this clone: Its specific antigen is unknown. No qualities accompany the bases; no much larger clone lies one base away.

Points the paper makes about the study in general: It was suggested by the authors that the approach could potentially be generalized to other disease states and immunological phenotypes. Broadly in line with IMGT annotations, most TCR beta V segments showed up in productive rearrangements about 87% or about 30% of the time in an earlier analysis of several hundred of the donors. The study gave a list of some 150 TCR beta chains associated with cytomegalovirus. The presence/absence analyses assumed that sequencing depth was roughly uniform across donors, and that assumption may not be true. A later genetic analysis associated a missense DCLRE1C variant with V-gene and J-gene trimming of TCR beta chains, and an independent cohort replicated the association. Linkage disequilibrium might explain the correlated functional status among segregating V segments, but an unknown experimental factor could not be excluded. According to a later analysis, parvovirus B19, influenza, CMV and Epstein-Barr virus appeared linked to several top co-occurrence clusters. In a later analysis, most CMV-associated TCR beta chains were found to appear HLA-restricted, with HLA associations seemingly driven largely by CMV exposure. In this cohort, only TCR beta chains were sequenced, and detectable features were limited by the absence of alpha or paired-chain data. A later analysis associated 16,951 TCR beta sequences with specific HLA alleles at a false discovery rate of 0.05. Strong co-occurrence of HLA alleles, especially DR and DQ, made assigning TCR associations to individual alleles difficult. The only immune exposure information available for the cohort was CMV serostatus. According to a later genetic analysis, donors in an Asian-associated ancestry cluster had fewer N-insertions in productive TCRs than the approximately 630-donor mean. Across donors, most TCR sequences were observed very rarely, whereas some public TCRs were present in many individuals. Because counts were too low, seventeen rarely observed V segments, including chromosome 9 orphons, were excluded from the earlier analysis of roughly 580 of the donors. Some IMGT-functional V segments, including TRBV6-2 and TRBV6-3, could not be distinguished by the 87-base-pair reads and were therefore excluded. In vitro tests confirmed that a few of the cytomegalovirus-associated TCR beta chains recognize cytomegalovirus antigens. In a later analysis, HLA-associated TCR beta chains were found to be more clonally expanded and to have lower generation probabilities than equally common non-associated chains. In a later analysis, the rate of TCR association differed among HLA loci, with DRB1 alleles having the most associated TCRs and HLA-C alleles having the fewest. Cytomegalovirus status was reported to be diagnosed by the classifier with high specificity and sensitivity in both the original and validation cohorts. A further reported finding was that TCR beta sequences accurately predicted the HLA-A and HLA-B alleles for most subjects in the first cohort. Because some donors lacked HLA typing at each locus, the association tests relied only on the typed subset. A cluster of highly shared sequence variants was judged likely to represent a technical artifact of the sequencing pipeline.

Library prep was done by the immunoSEQ multiplex PCR assay. A mixture of 60 forward primers for TCR Vbeta segments and 13 reverse primers for TCR Jbeta segments was used in the multiplex PCR. The CDR3 region of rearranged TCR beta genes was amplified from genomic DNA by a multiplex PCR assay. The Illumina HiSeq System was used to sequence the amplified TCR beta libraries as 87-base-pair reads. As for how the authors treated the data: A later analysis counted some 80 million unique TCR beta chains across the 640 or so repertoires, and 9 million to 14 million of these chains were shared by at least two donors. To remove PCR and sequencing errors, raw reads were error-corrected and collapsed into unique sequences using a nearest-neighbor algorithm that merged closely related sequences. V, D and J gene segments were assigned by aligning CDR3 sequences to IMGT reference sequences. For a sequence to be retained, a match of at least six nucleotides to both a V gene segment and a J gene segment was required. A rearrangement counted as productive if the CDR3 had no stop codons and remained in frame with V and J, and every other rearrangement counted as non-productive. Following IMGT convention, CDR3 was defined as the stretch from the second conserved V-encoded cysteine up to the conserved J-encoded phenylalanine. The earlier analysis of about 640 of the donors excluded any sequence lacking an unambiguous match to a single V gene segment. An earlier analysis of 550 to 650 of the donors classified V segments as functional when productive rearrangements were above 56.7% and as segregating when the standard deviation between donors was above 5%. A statistical classification framework was built to diagnose cytomegalovirus status from the catalog of TCR beta chain sequences. A later analysis assigned V and J genes by comparing TCR nucleotide sequences with IMGT/GENE-DB human TR gene sequences. In a later analysis, CDR3 sequences and most-parsimonious VDJ recombination scenarios were assigned using the TCRdist pipeline. In a later analysis, each TCR beta chain was defined by its CDR3 amino acid sequence together with its V-gene family, and reads without a unique V-gene family were excluded. To address suspected cross-contamination and a sequencing artifact, a later analysis removed roughly 640 highly shared, low-generation-probability nucleotide sequences. In a later analysis, a clonal expansion index was calculated for each public chain from normalized within-repertoire ranks of inferred template counts. A later analysis computed generation probabilities with a VDJ recombination model fitted to out-of-frame rearrangements, and checked the results against IGoR. In a later analysis, hypergeometric tests were used to score TCR-TCR, TCR-HLA and TCR-CMV co-occurrence, with a repertoire-size bias correction applied to TCR pairs. A later analysis estimated false discovery rates by permuting HLA or CMV assignments 20 times. In a later analysis, co-occurring TCRs were grouped with DBSCAN, and TCRdist sequence similarity was added when clustering was performed within HLA-allele-positive subsets. For co-occurrence clustering, repertoires with fewer than 30,000 or more than 120,000 public chains were excluded, along with roughly five repertoires with anomalous nucleotide sharing. Entries here come from immuneACCESS through TCRdb and include only in-frame sequences with V and J called. Some clones fail to appear in such tables; in the studies checked, an unresolved V gene covers under half of the shortfall, and the cause of the remainder is unknown. V and J calls plus clone size are reproduced from that table; the DNA served to infer D and trimming. The sample contains 150,000 to 200,000 clones, roughly 75% of them found a single time. About 7.7% of the sample goes to the ten largest clones.

After removal of 7 bases from V and 1 base from J, the junction retains 8 bases not matched to a gene. The CDR3 runs 14 residues from the cysteine to the phenylalanine. Only the CDR3 DNA is retained, 42 bases long and in frame from the first base. Sequences SQVTM (CDR1) and ANQGSEA (CDR2) are obtained from the germline V gene. The cohort comprised fewer than 700 healthy bone marrow donors. All cohort members were sampled while nominally healthy, although unrecorded immune exposures were likely present. The donor was CMV seropositive and belonged to the group of 250 to 300 seropositive cohort members. Each donor provided a peripheral blood sample, and peripheral blood mononuclear cells were used for TCR beta sequencing. The Qiagen DNeasy Blood Extraction Kit was used to extract genomic DNA from the blood cell samples.

The receptor's source is a woman aged 40 to 55 in good health and CMV-seropositive. Here the chain combines TRBV29-1 and TRBJ1-1; 8 bases in between match TRBD1. The specimen was PBMCs. CDR3 reads: CSAWKTGANTEAFF. The DNA reads as follows: TGCAGCGCCTGGAAGACAGGGGCGAACACTGAAGCTTTCTTT.